A single sample is the source of the 12 T cell receptor beta chains below, sequenced in a study of blood T cell repertoires in COVID-19. Sequenced by immunoSEQ multiplex PCR; TCRdb stores in-frame clones only, minus some. The table includes about 180,000 clones, 75% to 90% detected once. Specimen: peripheral blood. These TCRs come from a man between 60 and 70 years old with acute or convalescent COVID-19.

This clone was seen a few times. The chain has TRBV6-5 and TRBJ1-5; D is unresolved. In germline, CDR1 is MNHEY, CDR2 SVGAGI. This CDR3 region has 16 residues. Trimming shortened V by 0 bases and J by 0 bases, and 9 bases separated the two germline ends. The CDR3 protein is CASSYSSTASNQPQHF. DNA for the CDR3: TGTGCCAGCAGTTACTCGAGCACAGCTAGCAATCAGCCCCAGCATTTT.

This chain joins TRBV21-1 and TRBJ2-3; the table's D gene call, TRBD2, was not cross checked with the DNA. TRBV21-1 is a pseudogene. CDR3 length equals 17 residues. CDR3 protein: CASIDRSGGKSTDTQYF. In DNA, the CDR3 is TGTGCCAGCATCGACCGTAGCGGGGGCAAAAGCACAGATACGCAGTATTTT.

The V gene is TRBV6-5, the J gene TRBJ2-1; 12 bases match TRBD2. The germline V gene encodes CDR1 MNHEY and CDR2 SVGAGI. This CDR3 has 15 residues. Trimming removed 4 bases from V and 4 bases from J; junction bases left unmatched: 2. Here the CDR3 reads CASSSLAGGYNEQFF. CDR3 nucleotide sequence: TGTGCCAGCAGTTCCCTAGCGGGAGGGTACAATGAGCAGTTCTTC.

J is TRBJ1-4 and V is TRBV7-8; D is unclear. The germline V gene encodes CDR1 SGHVS and CDR2 FQNEAQ. V lost 1 base and J 8 bases, leaving 17 bases between the germline ends. This CDR3 contains 16 residues. The CDR3 nucleotides read TGTGCCAGCAGCTTAGTCGGCGGCGGGATAAGAGAAAAACTGTTTTTT. Protein: CASSLVGGGIREKLFF.

This clone was observed once. The J gene is TRBJ1-2, the V gene TRBV5-5, with TRBD1 identical over 7 bases. The germline V gene encodes CDR1 SGHKS and CDR2 YYEKEE (reference sequence). The CDR3 is 15 amino acids. Trimming took 4 bases from V and 6 from J; bases not matched to a gene: 12. CDR3 nucleotides: TGTGCCAGCAGCACGCCGGGACAGTTTTTCGATGGCTACACCTTC. Translating it yields CASSTPGQFFDGYTF.

V gene TRBV3-1 (or the pseudogene TRBV3-2) combines with J gene TRBJ2-1; TRBD2 matches 10 bases. The CDR3 extends over 14 amino acids. Germline V CDR1 and CDR2: LGHDT, YNNKEL (reference sequence). Trimming cost V 1 base and J 11 bases; bases outside gene matches: 5. The CDR3 reads CASSQGPTSGKQFF. The CDR3 DNA sequence: TGTGCCAGCAGCCAAGGCCCTACTAGCGGGAAGCAGTTCTTC.

The chain employs TRBV7-8 and TRBJ2-1; 7 nucleotides match TRBD2. Germline loops: CDR1 SGHVS, CDR2 FQNEAQ. This CDR3 is 16 amino acids long. Trimming cost V 5 bases and J 2 bases; bases outside gene matches: 9. CDR3 sequence reads: CASSPRLADPYNEQFF. The DNA of the CDR3 is TGTGCCAGCAGCCCCCGCCTAGCGGACCCCTACAATGAGCAGTTCTTC. The variable domain in full, with the rest retrieved from reference TRBV7-8 and TRBJ2-1, is GAGVSQSPRYKVAKRGQDVALRCDPISGHVSLFWYQQALGQGPEFLTYFQNEAQLDKSGLPSDRFFAERPEGSVSTLKIQRTQQEDSAVYLCASSPRLADPYNEQFFGPGTRLTVL.

This clone appeared once. V usage is TRBV28 and J usage is TRBJ2-1; 10 nucleotides line up with TRBD1. Unmatched junction bases numbered 8, after V lost 5 bases and J lost 16 bases. The CDR3 contains 12 residues. Looked up from germline, CDR1 is MDHEN and CDR2 is SYDVKM. The CDR3 reads CASSMIRDRGFF. The CDR3, as DNA: TGTGCCAGCAGTATGATCCGGGACAGGGGTTTCTTC.

Points on this clone: The sample carries other DNA sequences with the same CDR3. The chain joins TRBV5-1 to TRBJ1-5; 10 nucleotides agree with TRBD1. The junction had 1 base not matched to a gene; V was cut back by 3 bases and J by 1 base. CDR3 size: 15 residues. Germline lookup yields CDR1 SGHRS and CDR2 YFSETQ. Here the CDR3 DNA reads TGCGCCAGCAGCTCGACAGGGGGCAGCAATCAGCCCCAGCATTTT. Amino acid sequence: CASSSTGGSNQPQHF.

The gene calls are TRBV6-2 or TRBV6-3 and TRBJ2-5; 8 nucleotides align to TRBD1. The junction had 23 bases not matched to a gene; V was cut back by 6 bases and J by 5 bases. This CDR3 contains 19 residues. Germline V gene sequence: CDR1 MNHEY, CDR2 SVGEGT. The CDR3 sequence is CASSCGKSRDTQGAETQYF. CDR3 coding DNA: TGTGCCAGCAGCTGCGGGAAGTCCCGGGACACCCAGGGGGCGGAGACCCAGTACTTC.

The chain is built from TRBV19 and TRBJ2-4, with 10 bases lining up with TRBD2. J lost 0 bases, V lost 5 bases, and 7 bases had no gene match. Germline V gives CDR1 LNHDA, CDR2 SQIVND (reference sequence). The CDR3 extends over 17 amino acids. In DNA, the CDR3 is TGTGCCAGTAGTCCTGGACTAGCGGCAAAAGCCAAAAACATTCAGTACTTC. As protein: CASSPGLAAKAKNIQYF.

The chain joins TRBV19 to TRBJ1-5; D is unresolved. V lost 3 bases, J lost 1 base, and 7 bases lay in between. The germline CDR1 and CDR2 sequences are LNHDA and SQIVND (reference sequence). The CDR3 contains 14 residues. Here the CDR3 DNA reads TGTGCCAGTAGTATCGCCGGGAGCAATCAGCCCCAGCATTTT. Translated, it gives CASSIAGSNQPQHF.